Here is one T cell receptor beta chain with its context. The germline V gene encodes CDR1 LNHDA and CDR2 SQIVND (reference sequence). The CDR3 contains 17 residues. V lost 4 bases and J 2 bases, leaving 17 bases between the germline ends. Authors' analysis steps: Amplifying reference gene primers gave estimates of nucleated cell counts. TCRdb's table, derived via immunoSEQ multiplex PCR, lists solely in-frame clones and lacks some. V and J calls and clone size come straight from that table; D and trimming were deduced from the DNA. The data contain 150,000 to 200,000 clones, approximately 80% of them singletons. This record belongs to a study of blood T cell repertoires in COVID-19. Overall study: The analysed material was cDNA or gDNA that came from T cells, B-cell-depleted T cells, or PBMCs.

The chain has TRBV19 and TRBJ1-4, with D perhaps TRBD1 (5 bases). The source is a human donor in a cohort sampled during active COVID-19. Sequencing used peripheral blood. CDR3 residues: CASSKGRWGPTNEKLFF. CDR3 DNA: TGTGCCAGTAGTAAGGGGCGCTGGGGTCCCACTAATGAAAAACTGTTTTTT. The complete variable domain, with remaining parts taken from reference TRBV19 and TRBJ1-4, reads DGGITQSPKYLFRKEGQNVTLSCEQNLNHDAMYWYRQDPGQGLRLIYYSQIVNDFQKGDIAEGYSVSREKKESFPLTVTSAQKNPTAFYLCASSKGRWGPTNEKLFFGSGTQLSVL.